Below, 30 T cell receptor beta chains from the same sample are listed, as sequenced in a study of cytomegalovirus exposure and HLA in healthy donors. TCRdb's table, derived via immunoSEQ multiplex PCR, lists solely in-frame clones and lacks some. The sample yields fewer than 150,000 clones, roughly 79% seen once. Material for sequencing was PBMCs. The origin of the receptors is a man aged 25-45 years in good health and CMV-seropositive.

This chain joins TRBV7-2 and TRBJ2-7; the D is unclear. The CDR3 has 13 residues. In germline, CDR1 is SGHTA, CDR2 FQGNSA. V was shortened by 4 bases and J by 2 bases, with 9 bases between the two germline ends. The DNA of the CDR3 is TGTGCCAGCAGCTCAACTCAAACCTACGAGCAGTACTTC. Translating gives CASSSTQTYEQYF.

The J gene is TRBJ1-1, the V gene TRBV6-5; possible D gene TRBD1, 6 bases. This CDR3 comprises 16 residues. Looked up from germline, CDR1 is MNHEY and CDR2 is SVGAGI. The germline V and J ends were trimmed by 0 bases and 0 bases, with 11 bases remaining between them. The CDR3 DNA sequence: TGTGCCAGCAGTTACTCGATTGGACAGCTGAACACTGAAGCTTTCTTT. Amino acids: CASSYSIGQLNTEAFF.

The genes are TRBV6-5 and TRBJ2-7, with a possible D match to TRBD2 (5 bases). CDR3 size: 13 residues. The germline CDR1 and CDR2 sequences are MNHEY and SVGAGI. Trimming stripped 6 bases from V and 4 bases from J, with 13 bases between. CDR3 DNA: TGTGCCAGCAGGGACTGGGAAGAGTACGAGCAGTACTTC. This codes for CASRDWEEYEQYF.

The rearrangement links TRBV6-1 to TRBJ1-5, with 8 bases that match TRBD1. Trimming took 6 bases from V and 3 from J; bases not matched to a gene: 4. From germline, CDR1 is MNHNS and CDR2 SASEGT. The CDR3 is 14 residues long. The CDR3: CASRGQGYNQPQHF. The CDR3 DNA follows: TGTGCCAGCAGAGGACAGGGCTACAATCAGCCCCAGCATTTT.

The V and J genes are TRBV29-1 and TRBJ1-1; 8 nucleotides align to TRBD1. Germline V gene data show CDR1 as SQVTM and CDR2 as ANQGSEA. V gave up 7 bases and J gave up 7 bases; unmatched junction bases: 11. This CDR3 spans 13 amino acids. The CDR3 loop reads CSAGTGGPFEAFF. CDR3 bases: TGCAGCGCAGGGACAGGAGGACCATTTGAAGCTTTCTTT. The variable domain in full, with the rest retrieved from reference TRBV29-1 and TRBJ1-1, is SAVISQKPSRDICQRGTSLTIQCQVDSQVTMMFWYRQQPGQSLTLIATANQGSEATYESGFVIDKFPISRPNLTFSTLTVSNMSPEDSSIYLCSAGTGGPFEAFFGQGTRLTVV.

The chain combines TRBV15 with TRBJ1-1; no clear D. CDR1 is LNHNV and CDR2 is YYDKDF in the germline V gene (reference sequence). The CDR3 has 13 amino acids. V shed 4 bases and J shed 1 base, with 7 bases lying between them. The CDR3 loop is CATSTGGNTEAFF. The CDR3 DNA reads as TGTGCCACCAGCACGGGTGGGAACACTGAAGCTTTCTTT.

The rearrangement uses TRBV11-2 and TRBJ2-7; 10 bases match TRBD1. V dropped 5 bases and J dropped 4; count of bases not matched to a gene: 8. The V gene's germline CDR1 is SGHAT and CDR2 FQNNGV. CDR3 length: 15 amino acids. This CDR3 reads CASSRTTGGIYEQYF. The DNA for the CDR3 is TGTGCCAGCAGCCGAACGACAGGGGGCATTTACGAGCAGTACTTC.

This chain connects TRBV6-5 to TRBJ1-2; no clear D. The CDR3 is 14 residues long. Germline CDR1 and CDR2: MNHEY and SVGAGI. The V gene lost 2 bases and the J gene lost 5 bases, with 12 bases spanning the gap. The CDR3: CASSYRRARYGYTF. The CDR3 coding sequence is TGTGCCAGCAGTTACAGGAGGGCCCGATATGGCTACACCTTC.

This chain connects TRBV6-1 to TRBJ1-2, with 10 bases lining up with TRBD1. CDR3 length: 15 residues. Per germline, CDR1 MNHNS and CDR2 SASEGT. After removal of 7 bases from V and 4 bases from J, the junction contained 9 bases not matched to a gene. The CDR3 nucleotides are TGTGCCAGCACCATGGGACAGGGGACATCCTATGGCTACACCTTC. Translation gives CASTMGQGTSYGYTF.

Points on this clone: The sample carries other DNA sequences with the same CDR3. The chain joins TRBV5-1 to TRBJ1-1; 8 nucleotides align to TRBD1. This CDR3 has 14 amino acids. Germline assignment: CDR1 SGHRS and CDR2 YFSETQ. J lost 4 bases, V lost 0 bases, and 2 bases had no gene match. The CDR3 sequence: CASSLGTGGTEAFF. The CDR3 DNA is TGCGCCAGCAGCTTGGGAACAGGGGGCACTGAAGCTTTCTTT.

This chain uses TRBV6-6 with TRBJ1-2; a possible D gene is TRBD1 (5 bases). V gave up 0 bases and J gave up 1 base, with 9 bases separating them. Germline V CDR1 and CDR2: MNHNY, SVGAGI (reference sequence). This CDR3 spans 15 amino acids. DNA for the CDR3: TGTGCCAGCAGTTACTCAAAGGGGAATAACTATGGCTACACCTTC. It codes for CASSYSKGNNYGYTF.

The V gene is TRBV4-1, the J gene TRBJ1-1, with D possibly being TRBD1 (6 bases). The germline V gene encodes CDR1 MGHRA and CDR2 YSYEKL. This CDR3 spans 15 amino acids. V was shortened by 4 bases and J by 5 bases, with 17 bases between the two germline ends. CDR3 protein: CASSLIWGLGTEAFF. The CDR3 DNA reads as TGCGCCAGCAGCCTGATATGGGGGCTCGGGACTGAAGCTTTCTTT.

The CDR3 region has the DNA TGTGCCAGCAGTGCCTCAGGGGGCGCGCCCTACGAGCAGTACTTC. The encoded protein is CASSASGGAPYEQYF. The chain is built from TRBV6-1 and TRBJ2-7, with 8 nucleotides matching TRBD1. The CDR3 has 15 amino acids. V lost 4 bases to trimming and J lost 2 bases; unmatched junction nucleotides: 7. Germline V gene sequence: CDR1 MNHNS, CDR2 SASEGT.

The J gene is TRBJ2-6, the V gene TRBV6-5, with D possibly being TRBD2 (5 bases). V was trimmed by 8 bases and J by 0 bases, leaving 8 bases between them. This CDR3 has 14 amino acids. From germline, CDR1 is MNHEY and CDR2 SVGAGI. The CDR3 DNA reads as TGTGCCAGCGGACGGGACTCTGGGGCCAACGTCCTGACTTTC. Translating it yields CASGRDSGANVLTF.

V gene TRBV6-6 combines with J gene TRBJ1-5; TRBD1 aligns across 11 bases. Germline V gives CDR1 MNHNY, CDR2 SVGAGI (reference sequence). V lost 7 bases and J lost 6; bases outside the gene matches: 2. The CDR3 has 13 amino acids. The CDR3: CASKDRGLQPQHF. CDR3 nucleotide sequence: TGTGCCAGCAAGGACAGGGGGCTTCAGCCCCAGCATTTT.

V gene TRBV15 combines with J gene TRBJ2-5, with D possibly TRBD2 on 5 matching bases. CDR3 length equals 15 residues. V lost 5 bases and J lost 5, with 18 bases in between. Germline CDR1 is LNHNV and CDR2 is YYDKDF (reference sequence). The CDR3 DNA follows: TGTGCCACCAGCCCCGCGAGGGTAATTACGGAGACCCAGTACTTC. Residues: CATSPARVITETQYF.

V gene TRBV25-1 combines with J gene TRBJ2-3, with D perhaps matching TRBD2 (6 bases). V was shortened by 10 bases and J by 1 base, with 12 bases between the two germline ends. The germline V gene has CDR1 MGHDK and CDR2 SYGVNS. This CDR3 region has 13 residues. Here the CDR3 reads CATVASGTDTQYF. DNA for the CDR3: TGTGCCACCGTGGCTAGCGGCACAGATACGCAGTATTTT. The full variable domain, completed using reference TRBV25-1 and TRBJ2-3, is EADIYQTPRYLVIGTGKKITLECSQTMGHDKMYWYQQDPGMELHLIHYSYGVNSTEKGDLSSESTVSRIRTEHFPLTLESARPSHTSQYLCATVASGTDTQYFGPGTRLTVL.

The chain carries TRBV29-1 and TRBJ2-1, with 11 bases lining up with TRBD2. There are 15 residues in the CDR3. With 4 bases clipped from V and 3 bases from J, the junction kept 5 bases outside the gene matches. Germline lookup yields CDR1 SQVTM and CDR2 ANQGSEA. The CDR3: CSVAGTSGLYNEQFF. CDR3 nucleotides: TGCAGCGTTGCCGGGACTAGCGGCCTCTACAATGAGCAGTTCTTC.

The rearrangement uses TRBV11-3 and TRBJ2-1; a possible D gene is TRBD2 (5 bases). Germline-derived CDR1 and CDR2 are SGHNT and YENEEA. The length of the CDR3 is 14 residues. The V end lost 3 bases, the J end lost 0 bases, and 6 bases lay between the germline ends. The CDR3 protein is CASSLGSSYNEQFF. CDR3 DNA: TGTGCCAGCAGCTTGGGGAGCTCCTACAATGAGCAGTTCTTC.

The chain joins TRBV29-1 to TRBJ2-3; 8 positions agree with TRBD1. CDR3 length: 12 amino acids. CDR1 and CDR2 from the germline V gene are SQVTM and ANQGSEA. V gave up 8 bases and J gave up 5 bases; unmatched junction bases: 6. CDR3 DNA sequence: TGCAGCACCGACAGGGGAGAAGATACGCAGTATTTT. It is translated as CSTDRGEDTQYF.

The chain combines TRBV5-1 with TRBJ1-1; D unresolved. This CDR3 region has 13 residues. CDR1 is SGHRS, CDR2 YFSETQ, per germline. V was cut by 3 bases and J by 2 bases, with 8 bases left in between. The CDR3 spells CASSYRQNTEAFF. The CDR3 nucleotides are TGCGCCAGCAGCTACAGACAAAACACTGAAGCTTTCTTT.

The genes are TRBV7-9 and TRBJ2-1, with D tentatively TRBD1 (6 bases). The CDR3 has 13 amino acids. V was trimmed by 7 bases and J by 6 bases, leaving 13 bases between them. Germline V gene sequence: CDR1 SEHNR, CDR2 FQNEAQ (reference sequence). CDR3: CASIAPRGNEQFF. Written as DNA, the CDR3 is TGTGCCAGCATAGCTCCCAGGGGCAATGAGCAGTTCTTC.

The gene calls are TRBV4-2 and TRBJ2-7; maybe TRBD2 (5 bases). Germline V gene data show CDR1 as LGHNA and CDR2 as YNFKEQ. The CDR3 spans 16 residues. The V gene lost 0 bases and the J gene lost 2 bases, with 14 bases spanning the gap. CDR3 DNA sequence: TGTGCCAGCAGCCAAGAGGGGAGTATAAGCGCCTACGAGCAGTACTTC. Translated, it gives CASSQEGSISAYEQYF.

The chain joins TRBV2 to TRBJ1-1, with D perhaps TRBD1 (6 bases). Per germline, CDR1 SNHLY and CDR2 FYNNEI. V lost 4 bases and J 3 bases, leaving 15 bases between the germline ends. CDR3 size: 15 residues. The CDR3 DNA follows: TGTGCCAGCAGTGCTCGAAGGGAGGGGGACACTGAAGCTTTCTTT. It specifies CASSARREGDTEAFF.

V and J are TRBV5-3 and TRBJ2-7; no clear D gene. TRBV5-3 counts as an open reading frame of uncertain function. The length of the CDR3 is 12 residues. Deletions cut 3 bases from V and 5 bases from J, with 9 bases between. Here the CDR3 reads CARSWFGHEQYF. CDR3 DNA: TGTGCCAGAAGCTGGTTTGGGCACGAGCAGTACTTC.

The CDR3 DNA follows: TGTGCCAGCAGTCCCGGGACAGGGGACCACCAGTTCTTC. Translation: CASSPGTGDHQFF. The chain employs TRBV7-9 and TRBJ2-1, with 10 bases matching TRBD1. Germline-derived CDR1 and CDR2 are SEHNR and FQNEAQ (reference sequence). The CDR3 runs to 13 residues. Losses at the gene ends were 6 bases for V and 13 bases for J; bases not matched to a gene: 9.

This chain uses TRBV18 with TRBJ2-7; D is possibly TRBD1 (6 bases). V lost 5 bases, J lost 3 bases, and 17 bases lay in between. From germline, CDR1 is KGHSH and CDR2 LQKENI. This CDR3 is 15 amino acids long. The CDR3 DNA reads TGTGCCAGCTCAAACACAAGGGACACGAGCTACGAGCAGTACTTC. Translated, it gives CASSNTRDTSYEQYF. Based on the CDR3 plus reference TRBV18 and TRBJ2-7, the full variable domain is NAGVMQNPRHLVRRRGQEARLRCSPMKGHSHVYWYRQLPEEGLKFMVYLQKENIIDESGMPKERFSAEFPKEGPSILRIQQVVRGDSAAYFCASSNTRDTSYEQYFGPGTRLTVT.

CDR3 region: CASSIGDGRAGANVLTF. DNA for the CDR3: TGTGCCAGTAGTATAGGGGATGGCAGGGCTGGGGCCAACGTCCTGACTTTC. The chain has TRBV19 and TRBJ2-6; a possible D gene is TRBD1 (5 bases). With 1 base removed from V and 2 bases from J, the gap between germline ends came to 12 bases. Germline assignment: CDR1 LNHDA and CDR2 SQIVND (reference sequence). CDR3 length: 17 amino acids.

The CDR3 loop is CASSQDPGNEQYF. In DNA form, the CDR3 reads TGCGCCAGCAGCCAAGATCCAGGGAACGAGCAGTACTTC. V is TRBV4-1 and J is TRBJ2-7; D possibly corresponds to TRBD1 (5 bases). From germline, CDR1 is MGHRA and CDR2 YSYEKL. The CDR3 is 13 amino acids. V lost 0 bases, J lost 5 bases, and 8 bases lay in between.

This chain joins TRBV10-3 and TRBJ2-2, with a weak D call TRBD1 (6 bases). V lost 3 bases and J lost 2, with 10 bases in between. Per the germline V gene, CDR1 is ENHRY and CDR2 is SYGVKD. The CDR3 covers 15 residues. The CDR3 DNA reads TGTGCCATCAGTGAAGGGACACCTAACACCGGGGAGCTGTTTTTT. Amino acid sequence: CAISEGTPNTGELFF.